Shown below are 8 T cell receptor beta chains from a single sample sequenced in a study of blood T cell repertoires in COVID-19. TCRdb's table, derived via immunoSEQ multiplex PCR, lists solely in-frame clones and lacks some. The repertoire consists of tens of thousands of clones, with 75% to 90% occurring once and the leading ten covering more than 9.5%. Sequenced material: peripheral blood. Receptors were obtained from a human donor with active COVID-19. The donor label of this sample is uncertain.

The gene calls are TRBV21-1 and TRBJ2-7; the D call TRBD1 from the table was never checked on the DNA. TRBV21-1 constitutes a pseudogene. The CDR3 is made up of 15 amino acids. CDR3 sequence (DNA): TGTGCCAGCAGCAAAAGGGGACAGGGCCTCTACGAGCAGTACTTC. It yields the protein CASSKRGQGLYEQYF.

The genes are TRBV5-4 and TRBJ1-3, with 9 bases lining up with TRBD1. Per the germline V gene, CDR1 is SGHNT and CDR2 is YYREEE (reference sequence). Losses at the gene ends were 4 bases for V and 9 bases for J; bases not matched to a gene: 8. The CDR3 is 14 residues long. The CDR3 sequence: CASSQDRGRATIYF. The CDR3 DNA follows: TGTGCCAGCAGCCAGGACAGGGGTAGGGCCACCATATATTTT. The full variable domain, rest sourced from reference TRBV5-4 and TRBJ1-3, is ETGVTQSPTHLIKTRGQQVTLRCSSQSGHNTVSWYQQALGQGPQFIFQYYREEENGRGNFPPRFSGLQFPNYSSELNVNALELDDSALYLCASSQDRGRATIYFGEGSWLTVV.

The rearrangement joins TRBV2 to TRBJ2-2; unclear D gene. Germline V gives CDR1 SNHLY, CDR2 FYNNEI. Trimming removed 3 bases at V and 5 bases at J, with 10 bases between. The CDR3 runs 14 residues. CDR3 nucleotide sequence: TGTGCCAGCAGTGAGGGCATAATAACCGGGGAGCTGTTTTTT. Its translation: CASSEGIITGELFF.

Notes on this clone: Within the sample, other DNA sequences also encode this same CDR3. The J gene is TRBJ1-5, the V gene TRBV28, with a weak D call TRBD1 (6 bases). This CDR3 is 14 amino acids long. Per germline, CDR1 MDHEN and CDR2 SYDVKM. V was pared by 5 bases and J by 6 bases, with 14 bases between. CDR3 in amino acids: CASSLTGMGQPQHF. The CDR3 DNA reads TGTGCCAGCAGTCTCACAGGGATGGGTCAGCCCCAGCATTTT.

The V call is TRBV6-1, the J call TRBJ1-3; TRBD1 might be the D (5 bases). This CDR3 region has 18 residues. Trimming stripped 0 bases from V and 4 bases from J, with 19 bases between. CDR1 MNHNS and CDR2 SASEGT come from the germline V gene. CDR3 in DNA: TGTGCCAGCAGTGAAGCGCTTCTTGGGGCGGCTGCGGGAAACACCATATATTTT. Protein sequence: CASSEALLGAAAGNTIYF.

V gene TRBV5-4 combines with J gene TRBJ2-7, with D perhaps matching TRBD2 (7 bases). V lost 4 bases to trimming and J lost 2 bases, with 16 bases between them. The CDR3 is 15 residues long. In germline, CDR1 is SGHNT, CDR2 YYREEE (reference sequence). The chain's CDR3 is CASSGGAGVPYEQYF. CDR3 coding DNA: TGTGCCAGCAGCGGGGGGGCAGGGGTACCCTACGAGCAGTACTTC.

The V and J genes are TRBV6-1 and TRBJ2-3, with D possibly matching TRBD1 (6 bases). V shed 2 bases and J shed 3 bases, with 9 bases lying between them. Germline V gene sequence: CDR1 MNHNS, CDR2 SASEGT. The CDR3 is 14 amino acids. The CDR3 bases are TGTGCCAGCAGTGAAAGCGACAGGACAGATACGCAGTATTTT. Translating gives CASSESDRTDTQYF.

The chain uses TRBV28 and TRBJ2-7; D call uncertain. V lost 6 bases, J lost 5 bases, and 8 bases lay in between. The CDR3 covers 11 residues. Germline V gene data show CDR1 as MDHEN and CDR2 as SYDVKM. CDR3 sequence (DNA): TGTGCCAGCAGGGCGGCGAACGAGCAGTACTTC. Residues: CASRAANEQYF.